Shown below are 30 T cell receptor beta chains from a single sample sequenced in a study of blood T cell repertoires in COVID-19. Only in-frame clones appear in the TCRdb table, and some are missing; sequencing was by immunoSEQ multiplex PCR. The sample has fewer than 150,000 clones, approximately 85% seen once. Sequenced sample: peripheral blood. The receptors were sampled from a human donor in a cohort sampled during active COVID-19.

This clone was recorded a few times. CDR3 protein: CAWSDLGNIYEQYF. DNA for the CDR3: TGTGCCTGGAGCGATTTGGGCAATATCTACGAGCAGTACTTC. The J gene is TRBJ2-7, the V gene TRBV30; D gene uncertain. Trimming left V 3 bases short and J 3 bases short, with 15 bases between. The CDR3 extends over 14 amino acids. Germline loops: CDR1 GTSNPN, CDR2 SVGIG (reference sequence).

The gene calls are TRBV27 and TRBJ1-2; D ambiguous. V was pared by 1 base and J by 8 bases, with 17 bases between. Germline CDR1 and CDR2: MNHEY and SMNVEV (reference sequence). The CDR3 extends over 15 amino acids. CDR3 loop: CASSLLYSGEGGYTF. In DNA, the CDR3 is TGTGCCAGCAGTTTATTATATTCGGGAGAAGGCGGCTACACCTTC.

The chain recombines TRBV9 with TRBJ1-5; 7 nucleotides match TRBD1. The V and J ends lost 3 bases and 4 bases, in that order; junction bases with no gene match: 4. The CDR3 runs 14 residues. Germline V gene data show CDR1 as SGDLS and CDR2 as YYNGEE. The CDR3 sequence is CASSATGNNQPQHF. CDR3 nucleotide sequence: TGTGCCAGCAGCGCGACAGGGAATAATCAGCCCCAGCATTTT.

This chain joins TRBV30 and TRBJ1-4; D remains ambiguous. The germline V gene encodes CDR1 GTSNPN and CDR2 SVGIG (reference sequence). The CDR3 is 15 amino acids. V shed 0 bases and J shed 5 bases, with 13 bases lying between them. CDR3 residues: CAWSVNSWPNEKLFF. As DNA, the CDR3 is TGTGCCTGGAGTGTAAATTCTTGGCCGAATGAAAAACTGTTTTTT.

In its sample, this clone was seen a few times. The chain uses TRBV30 and TRBJ1-1; a possible D gene is TRBD1 (5 bases). The CDR3 totals 12 residues. The germline V and J ends were trimmed by 7 bases and 6 bases, with 15 bases remaining between them. CDR1 is GTSNPN, CDR2 SVGIG, per germline (reference sequence). CDR3 protein: CAYEKPGAEAFF. The CDR3 DNA follows: TGTGCCTATGAGAAGCCGGGGGCTGAAGCTTTCTTT.

The V call is TRBV6-2 or TRBV6-3, the J call TRBJ2-1; D ambiguous. Germline lookup yields CDR1 MNHEY and CDR2 SVGEGT. Deletions cut 2 bases from V and 8 bases from J, with 10 bases between. This CDR3 comprises 13 residues. As DNA, the CDR3 is TGTGCCAGCAGTTACGAACAGATCCATGAGCAGTTCTTC. This sequence encodes CASSYEQIHEQFF.

This clone is deemed medium-sized (0.01 to 0.1%). This sequence joins TRBV2 and TRBJ2-7, with a possible D match to TRBD2 (6 bases). The germline V gene encodes CDR1 SNHLY and CDR2 FYNNEI. Trimming stripped 5 bases from V and 4 bases from J, with 15 bases between. CDR3 length: 14 amino acids. The CDR3 sequence: CASSSLARTYEQYV. In DNA form, the CDR3 reads TGTGCCAGCAGTAGCCTAGCGCGGACATACGAGCAGTACGTC.

The rearrangement uses TRBV10-1 and TRBJ2-1; perhaps TRBD1 as D (6 bases). CDR1 WNHNN and CDR2 SYGVQD come from the germline V gene (reference sequence). This CDR3 comprises 15 residues. V dropped 6 bases and J dropped 2 bases, with 14 bases sitting between them. The CDR3 coding sequence is TGCGCCAGCAGCCCCGGGACACAACCCTACAATGAGCAGTTCTTC. Protein product: CASSPGTQPYNEQFF.

This sequence joins TRBV27 and TRBJ2-7, with D unresolved. Germline-derived CDR1 and CDR2 are MNHEY and SMNVEV (reference sequence). The CDR3 sequence is 14 residues long. The V end lost 0 bases, the J end lost 7 bases, and 13 bases lay between the germline ends. The CDR3 is CASSLSIGLREQYV. The CDR3 nucleotides are TGTGCCAGCAGTTTATCGATCGGCTTGAGGGAGCAGTACGTC.

This sequence joins TRBV6-1 and TRBJ1-3; 9 nucleotides match TRBD1. The CDR3 has 15 amino acids. Per germline, CDR1 MNHNS and CDR2 SASEGT. V lost 3 bases and J lost 4; bases outside the gene matches: 4. The DNA of the CDR3 is TGTGCCAGCAGTGATGGGACAGGGACAGGAAACACCATATATTTT. It specifies CASSDGTGTGNTIYF.

The genes are TRBV5-5 and TRBJ1-2; a possible D gene is TRBD1 (6 bases). CDR3 length: 19 residues. V was trimmed by 3 bases and J by 2 bases, leaving 26 bases between them. The germline gives CDR1 SGHKS, CDR2 YYEKEE (reference sequence). CDR3 nucleotides: TGTGCCAGCAGCTCAACTACCGGGACAACTGTCGGGGGGAACTATGGCTACACCTTC. This translates into CASSSTTGTTVGGNYGYTF.

The J gene is TRBJ1-1, the V gene TRBV7-9; D ambiguous. The CDR3 runs 12 residues. Germline CDR1 is SEHNR and CDR2 is FQNEAQ (reference sequence). V was shortened by 4 bases and J by 5 bases, with 8 bases between the two germline ends. The CDR3 reads CASSYSGTEAFF. The CDR3 bases are TGTGCCAGCAGCTACAGCGGAACTGAAGCTTTCTTT.

V and J are TRBV7-8 and TRBJ2-7; no reliable D call. Germline V lookup: CDR1 SGHVS, CDR2 FQNEAQ. The V and J ends lost 4 bases and 6 bases respectively, with 22 bases between them. This CDR3 contains 16 residues. This chain's CDR3 is CASSSIGGPSRGEQYF. The CDR3 DNA reads TGTGCCAGCAGCTCCATAGGCGGCCCAAGCCGAGGCGAGCAGTACTTC.

This chain links TRBV7-9 with TRBJ2-7; D is unresolved. Trimming removed 3 bases from V and 3 bases from J, with 12 bases in between. The germline V gene has CDR1 SEHNR and CDR2 FQNEAQ (reference sequence). The CDR3 extends over 14 amino acids. This chain's CDR3 is CASSLGRMNYEQYF. For the CDR3, the DNA is TGTGCCAGCAGCTTGGGCAGGATGAACTACGAGCAGTACTTC.

This clone was observed once. CDR3 DNA sequence: TGTGCCAGCAGCTTCCCGGAGAATGAAAAACTGTTTTTT. Protein product: CASSFPENEKLFF. This chain connects TRBV3-1 (or the pseudogene TRBV3-2) to TRBJ1-4; no firm D call. Germline V gives CDR1 LGHDT, CDR2 YNNKEL (reference sequence). V lost 5 bases, J lost 5 bases, and 9 bases lay in between. This CDR3 region has 13 residues.

The DNA for the CDR3 is TGTGCCAGCAGCCATCGACAGGGTAATAAGAATGAGCAGTTCTTC. Protein: CASSHRQGNKNEQFF. This rearrangement joins TRBV3-1 (or the pseudogene TRBV3-2) to TRBJ2-1; 7 nucleotides agree with TRBD1. This CDR3 comprises 15 residues. Germline-derived CDR1 and CDR2 are LGHDT and YNNKEL (reference sequence). After removal of 3 bases from V and 7 bases from J, the junction contained 9 bases not matched to a gene.

The gene calls are TRBV9 and TRBJ1-2; D is uncertain. The CDR3 consists of 14 residues. V lost 4 bases and J lost 8, with 18 bases in between. Germline CDR1 reads SGDLS; CDR2 reads YYNGEE. The CDR3 DNA is TGTGCCAGCAGCCCTGAGGTTTGGGGAGACGGCTACACCTTC. Protein sequence: CASSPEVWGDGYTF.

This chain joins TRBV7-9 and TRBJ1-1; D unresolved. The V and J ends lost 3 bases and 4 bases respectively, with 15 bases between them. Germline V CDR1 and CDR2: SEHNR, FQNEAQ (reference sequence). The CDR3 totals 15 residues. The CDR3 DNA is TGTGCCAGCAGCTTCTCTATAGGTTCGGGCACTGAAGCTTTCTTT. Its protein product is CASSFSIGSGTEAFF.

J is TRBJ2-1 and V is TRBV5-1, with 9 nucleotides matching TRBD1. The CDR3 consists of 14 residues. The ends lost 7 bases at V and 8 bases at J; junction bases unmatched: 10. The germline V gene has CDR1 SGHRS and CDR2 YFSETQ. The CDR3 bases are TGCGCCAGCCGTCGGGGACAGGGTATCGATGAGCAGTTCTTC. Residues: CASRRGQGIDEQFF.

The rearrangement links TRBV18 to TRBJ2-3, with D maybe TRBD2 (5 bases). Trimming took off 3 bases at V and 5 bases at J, with 15 bases between the two ends. The germline V gene encodes CDR1 KGHSH and CDR2 LQKENI. This CDR3 spans 15 amino acids. The CDR3 spells CASSPPRVREDTQYF. The CDR3, as DNA: TGTGCCAGCTCACCTCCCCGGGTTCGGGAAGATACGCAGTATTTT. Full variable domain (missing parts from reference TRBV18 and TRBJ2-3): NAGVMQNPRHLVRRRGQEARLRCSPMKGHSHVYWYRQLPEEGLKFMVYLQKENIIDESGMPKERFSAEFPKEGPSILRIQQVVRGDSAAYFCASSPPRVREDTQYFGPGTRLTVL.

The chain employs TRBV15 and TRBJ1-6; D remains ambiguous. Germline V CDR1 and CDR2: LNHNV, YYDKDF (reference sequence). CDR3 length: 14 amino acids. V was trimmed by 3 bases and J by 6 bases, leaving 9 bases between them. The CDR3 is CATSRQSLNSPLHF. In DNA, the CDR3 is TGTGCCACCAGCAGGCAAAGCCTTAATTCACCCCTCCACTTT.

V usage is TRBV7-8 and J usage is TRBJ2-5; 11 bases align to TRBD2. The CDR3 length is 18 residues. Trimming removed 4 bases from V and 4 bases from J; junction bases left unmatched: 14. Germline CDR1 and CDR2: SGHVS and FQNEAQ. CDR3 sequence (DNA): TGTGCCAGCAGCTCTTTGGGGCTAGCGGGGGGTTTGCGAGAGACCCAGTACTTC. Its translation: CASSSLGLAGGLRETQYF.

V and J are TRBV5-1 and TRBJ1-1; D unresolved. The CDR3 loop spans 15 amino acids. Trimming took 0 bases from V and 4 from J, leaving 13 bases between them. From germline, CDR1 is SGHRS and CDR2 YFSETQ. The chain's CDR3 is CASSLVGDSGTEAFF. CDR3 bases: TGCGCCAGCAGCTTGGTCGGGGATTCTGGCACTGAAGCTTTCTTT.

Only a few counts were recorded for this clone. The chain uses TRBV19 and TRBJ1-1; 9 nucleotides match TRBD1. The CDR3 sequence is 13 residues long. The germline CDR1 and CDR2 sequences are LNHDA and SQIVND (reference sequence). V trimming: 8 bases; J trimming: 6 bases; junction bases outside the gene matches: 7. The CDR3 DNA sequence: TGTGCCAGTGGGACAGGGTATTTTTCTGAAGCTTTCTTT. Translated: CASGTGYFSEAFF.

The chain has TRBV18 and TRBJ2-6; the D gene is possibly TRBD1 (6 bases). This CDR3 has 15 residues. Trimming took off 3 bases at V and 4 bases at J, with 10 bases between the two ends. Germline-derived CDR1 and CDR2 are KGHSH and LQKENI. This chain's CDR3 is CASSPTGRGANVLTF. DNA for the CDR3: TGTGCCAGCTCACCTACAGGGCGAGGGGCCAACGTCCTGACTTTC.

The V call is TRBV4-3, the J call TRBJ2-1; a possible D gene is TRBD1 (5 bases). The CDR3 totals 15 residues. CDR1 LGHNA and CDR2 YSLEER come from the germline V gene. The V gene lost 0 bases and the J gene lost 5 bases, with 11 bases spanning the gap. As DNA, the CDR3 is TGCGCCAGCAGCCAAGATTATTCCAGGGACAATGAGCAGTTCTTC. Its protein product is CASSQDYSRDNEQFF.

The V call is TRBV19, the J call TRBJ1-5; no definite D call. The CDR3 runs 15 residues. Germline assignment: CDR1 LNHDA and CDR2 SQIVND (reference sequence). Trimming stripped 3 bases from V and 1 base from J, with 10 bases between. This CDR3 is CASSIGTVSNQPQHF. The CDR3 nucleotides read TGTGCCAGTAGTATTGGCACCGTCAGCAATCAGCCCCAGCATTTT.

This chain joins TRBV5-1 and TRBJ1-1; no clear D gene. CDR1 SGHRS and CDR2 YFSETQ come from the germline V gene. V was trimmed by 1 base and J by 1 base, leaving 8 bases between them. This CDR3 region has 14 residues. CDR3 coding DNA: TGCGCCAGCAGCTTGCTGTCAGAGAACACTGAAGCTTTCTTT. This gives the protein CASSLLSENTEAFF.

As DNA, the CDR3 is TGCGCCAGCAGCCAGGGACAGGGGGCCCCCCGGCAGTACTTC. This translates into CASSQGQGAPRQYF. The chain recombines TRBV4-1 with TRBJ2-7; 12 nucleotides align to TRBD1. The CDR3 loop spans 14 amino acids. V shed 3 bases and J 9 bases; nucleotides not matched to a gene: 6. In germline, CDR1 is MGHRA, CDR2 YSYEKL.

The V and J genes are TRBV5-1 and TRBJ2-5, with D possibly matching TRBD1 (5 bases). Trimming removed 2 bases from V and 5 bases from J, with 16 bases in between. There are 15 residues in the CDR3. Germline CDR1 SGHRS, CDR2 YFSETQ. The CDR3 nucleotides read TGCGCCAGCAGCTTTAGTACAGGCGTCGCGGAGACCCAGTACTTC. It yields the protein CASSFSTGVAETQYF.